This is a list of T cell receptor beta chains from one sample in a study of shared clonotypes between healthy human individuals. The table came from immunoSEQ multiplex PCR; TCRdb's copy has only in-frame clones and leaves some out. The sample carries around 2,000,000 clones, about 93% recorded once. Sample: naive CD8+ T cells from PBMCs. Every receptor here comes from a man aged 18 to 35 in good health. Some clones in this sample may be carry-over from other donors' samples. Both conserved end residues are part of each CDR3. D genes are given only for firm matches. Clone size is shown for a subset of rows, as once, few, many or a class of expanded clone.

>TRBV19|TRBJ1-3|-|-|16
CASSNNTGGGRNTIYF
TGTGCCAGTAGTAACAACACAGGAGGAGGTCGAAACACCATATATTTT
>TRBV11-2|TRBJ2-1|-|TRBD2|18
CASSQGPGGTSGSYEQFF
TGTGCCAGCAGCCAAGGCCCCGGCGGGACTAGCGGGAGTTATGAGCAGTTCTTC
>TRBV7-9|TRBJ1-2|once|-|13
CASSLGGGYGYTF
TGTGCCAGCAGCTTAGGTGGCGGATATGGCTACACCTTC
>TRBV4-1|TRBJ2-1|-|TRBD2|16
CASSPIAGGLYNEQFF
TGCGCCAGCAGCCCCATAGCGGGAGGTTTGTACAATGAGCAGTTCTTC
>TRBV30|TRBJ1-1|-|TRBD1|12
CACRGMNTEAFF
TGTGCCTGCAGGGGGATGAACACTGAAGCTTTCTTT
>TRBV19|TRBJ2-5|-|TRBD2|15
CASTPGLAAQETQYF
TGTGCCAGTACCCCGGGACTAGCGGCTCAAGAGACCCAGTACTTC
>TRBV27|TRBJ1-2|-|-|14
CASSTRVGNYGYTF
TGTGCCAGCAGTACCAGGGTGGGTAACTATGGCTACACCTTC
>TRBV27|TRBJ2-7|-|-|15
CASSLSGGAGYEQYF
TGTGCCAGCAGTTTATCGGGGGGGGCCGGTTACGAGCAGTACTTC
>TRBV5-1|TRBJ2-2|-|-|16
CASSPLGGTRTGELFF
TGCGCCAGCAGCCCCCTGGGCGGGACGAGAACCGGGGAGCTGTTTTTT
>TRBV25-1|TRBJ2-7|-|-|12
CASSVNGYEQYF
TGTGCCAGCAGTGTTAATGGCTACGAGCAGTACTTC
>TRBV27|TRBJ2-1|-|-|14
CASSPTTRYNEQFF
TGTGCCAGCAGTCCCACCACTAGATACAATGAGCAGTTCTTC
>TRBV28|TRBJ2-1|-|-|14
CASSSRGSYNEQFF
TGTGCCAGCAGTTCGAGGGGGTCCTACAATGAGCAGTTCTTC
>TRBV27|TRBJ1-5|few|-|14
CASSLSGVNQPQHF
TGTGCCAGCAGTTTATCAGGAGTCAATCAGCCCCAGCATTTT
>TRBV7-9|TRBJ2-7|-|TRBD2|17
CASSSRLAGRSSYEQYF
TGTGCCAGCAGCTCCCGGCTAGCGGGCCGCAGCTCCTACGAGCAGTACTTC
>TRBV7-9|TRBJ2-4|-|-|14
CASSLSQARGIQYF
TGTGCCAGCAGCTTATCCCAGGCACGCGGCATTCAGTACTTC
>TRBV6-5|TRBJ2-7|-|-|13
CASSYSDTYEQYF
TGTGCCAGCAGTTACTCGGATACCTACGAGCAGTACTTC
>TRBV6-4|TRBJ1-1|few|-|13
CASSDSPGGEAFF
TGTGCCAGCAGTGACTCGCCCGGGGGTGAAGCTTTCTTT
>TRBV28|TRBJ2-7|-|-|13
CASSWRGSYEQYF
TGTGCCAGCAGCTGGCGGGGCTCCTACGAGCAGTACTTC
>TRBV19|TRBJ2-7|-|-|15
CASSPRTVRAYEQYF
TGTGCCAGTAGTCCGCGGACAGTTCGGGCTTACGAGCAGTACTTC
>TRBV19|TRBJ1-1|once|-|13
CASSFTWNTEAFF
TGTGCCAGTAGTTTCACATGGAACACTGAAGCTTTCTTT
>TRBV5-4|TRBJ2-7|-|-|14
CASSSGTGTYEQYF
TGTGCCAGCAGCTCCGGGACTGGGACCTACGAGCAGTACTTC
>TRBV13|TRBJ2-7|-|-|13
CASSPGPTGEQYF
TGTGCCAGCAGCCCCGGGCCGACGGGGGAGCAGTACTTC
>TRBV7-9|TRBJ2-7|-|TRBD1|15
CASSFRDRDHYEQYF
TGTGCCAGCAGCTTTAGGGACAGGGACCACTACGAGCAGTACTTC
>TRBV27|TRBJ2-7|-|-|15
CASSLRGFRAYEQYF
TGTGCCAGCAGTTTACGGGGGTTTCGGGCCTACGAGCAGTACTTC
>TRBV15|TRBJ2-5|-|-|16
CATSRDRELLRETQYF
TGTGCCACCAGCAGAGACAGGGAGCTGCTTAGGGAGACCCAGTACTTC
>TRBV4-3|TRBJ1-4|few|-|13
CASSQDLRDKLFF
TGCGCCAGCAGCCAAGATTTGAGGGATAAACTGTTTTTT
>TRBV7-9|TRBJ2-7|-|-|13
CASSPRDFDEQYF
TGTGCCAGCAGCCCCCGGGACTTCGACGAGCAGTACTTC
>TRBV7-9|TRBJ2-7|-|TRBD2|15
CASSVPGGGGYEQYF
TGTGCCAGCAGCGTTCCCGGCGGGGGTGGCTACGAGCAGTACTTC
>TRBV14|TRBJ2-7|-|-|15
CASSQGDGYAYEQYF
TGTGCCAGCAGCCAAGGGGACGGCTACGCCTACGAGCAGTACTTC
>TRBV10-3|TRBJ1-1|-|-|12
CAISGGAPEAFF
TGTGCCATCAGTGGGGGCGCCCCTGAAGCTTTCTTT
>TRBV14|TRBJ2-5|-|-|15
CASSQDWSYQETQYF
TGTGCCAGCAGCCAAGATTGGAGTTACCAAGAGACCCAGTACTTC
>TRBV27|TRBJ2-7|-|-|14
CASSFLNGSREQYF
TGTGCCAGCAGTTTCCTAAACGGGTCCCGCGAGCAGTACTTC
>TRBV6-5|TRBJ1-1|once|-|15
CASSYSEGGNTEAFF
TGTGCCAGCAGTTACTCCGAGGGGGGAAACACTGAAGCTTTCTTT
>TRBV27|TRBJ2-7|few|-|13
CASSLSVGSEQYF
TGTGCCAGCAGTTTGTCCGTCGGGAGTGAGCAGTACTTC
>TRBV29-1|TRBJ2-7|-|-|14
CSVEDGSGGYEQYF
TGCAGCGTTGAAGACGGTAGCGGAGGCTACGAGCAGTACTTC
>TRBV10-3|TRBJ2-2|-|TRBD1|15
CAISVNRGQGRELFF
TGTGCCATCAGTGTTAACAGGGGGCAGGGCCGGGAGCTGTTTTTT
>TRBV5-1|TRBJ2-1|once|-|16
CASSLVRTLSYNEQFF
TGCGCCAGCAGCTTGGTTAGGACTCTCTCCTACAATGAGCAGTTCTTC
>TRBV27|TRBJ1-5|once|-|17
CASSEEGWGRGNQPQHF
TGTGCCAGCAGTGAGGAGGGGTGGGGACGGGGCAATCAGCCCCAGCATTTT
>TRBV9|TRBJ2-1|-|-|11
CASSLSDEQFF
TGTGCCAGCAGTCTTTCGGATGAGCAGTTCTTC
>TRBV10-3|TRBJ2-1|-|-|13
CAIKGSERNEQFF
TGTGCCATCAAGGGTAGCGAACGGAATGAGCAGTTCTTC
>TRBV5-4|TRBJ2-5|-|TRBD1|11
CASSLGTAQYF
TGTGCCAGCAGCTTAGGGACAGCCCAGTACTTC
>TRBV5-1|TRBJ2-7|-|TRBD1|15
CASSWMRQGSYEQYF
TGCGCCAGCAGCTGGATGAGACAGGGATCGTACGAGCAGTACTTC